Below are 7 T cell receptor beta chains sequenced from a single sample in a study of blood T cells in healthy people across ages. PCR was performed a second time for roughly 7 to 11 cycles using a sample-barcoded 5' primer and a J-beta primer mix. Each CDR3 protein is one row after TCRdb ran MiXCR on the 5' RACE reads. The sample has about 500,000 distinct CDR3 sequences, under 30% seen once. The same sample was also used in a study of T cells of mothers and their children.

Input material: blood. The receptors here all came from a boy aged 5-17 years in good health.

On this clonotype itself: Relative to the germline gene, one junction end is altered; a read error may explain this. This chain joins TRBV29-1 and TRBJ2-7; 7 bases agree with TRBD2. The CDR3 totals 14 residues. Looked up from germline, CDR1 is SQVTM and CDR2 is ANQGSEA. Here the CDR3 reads CSVLSGGSSYEQCF. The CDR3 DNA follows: TGCAGCGTTCTGTCTGGCGGGAGTTCCTACGAGCAGTGCTTC.

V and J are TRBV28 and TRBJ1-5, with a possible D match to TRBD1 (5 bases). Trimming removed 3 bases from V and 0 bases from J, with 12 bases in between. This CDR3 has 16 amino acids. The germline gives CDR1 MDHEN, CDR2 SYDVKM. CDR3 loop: CASSLGLWGSNQPQHF. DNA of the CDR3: TGTGCCAGCAGTTTGGGACTCTGGGGTAGCAATCAGCCCCAGCATTTT. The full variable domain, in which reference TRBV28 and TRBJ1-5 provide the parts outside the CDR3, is DVKVTQSSRYLVKRTGEKVFLECVQDMDHENMFWYRQDPGLGLRLIYFSYDVKMKEKGDIPEGYSVSREKKERFSLILESASTNQTSMYLCASSLGLWGSNQPQHFGDGTRLSIL.

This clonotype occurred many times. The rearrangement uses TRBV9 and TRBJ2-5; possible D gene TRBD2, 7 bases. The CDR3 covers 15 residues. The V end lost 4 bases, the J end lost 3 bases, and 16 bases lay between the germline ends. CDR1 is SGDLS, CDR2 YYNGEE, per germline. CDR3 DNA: TGTGCCAGCAGCAAAGACGCGGGGGCCAAAGAGACCCAGTACTTC. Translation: CASSKDAGAKETQYF.

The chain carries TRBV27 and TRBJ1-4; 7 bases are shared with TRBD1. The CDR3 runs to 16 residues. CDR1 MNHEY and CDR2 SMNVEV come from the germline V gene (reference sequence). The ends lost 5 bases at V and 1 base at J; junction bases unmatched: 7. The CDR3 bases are TGTGCCAGCAGTAAAAGACAGGGCGTAACTAATGAAAAACTGTTTTTT. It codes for CASSKRQGVTNEKLFF. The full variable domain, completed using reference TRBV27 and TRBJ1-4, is EAQVTQNPRYLITVTGKKLTVTCSQNMNHEYMSWYRQDPGLGLRQIYYSMNVEVTDKGDVPEGYKVSRKEKRNFPLILESPSPNQTSLYFCASSKRQGVTNEKLFFGSGTQLSVL.

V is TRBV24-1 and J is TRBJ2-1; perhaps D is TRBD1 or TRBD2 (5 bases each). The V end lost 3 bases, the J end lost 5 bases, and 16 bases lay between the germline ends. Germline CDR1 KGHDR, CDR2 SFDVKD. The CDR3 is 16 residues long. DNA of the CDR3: TGTGCCACCAGTGATGCCCGGGGCAGCAATCACAATGAGCAGTTCTTC. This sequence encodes CATSDARGSNHNEQFF.

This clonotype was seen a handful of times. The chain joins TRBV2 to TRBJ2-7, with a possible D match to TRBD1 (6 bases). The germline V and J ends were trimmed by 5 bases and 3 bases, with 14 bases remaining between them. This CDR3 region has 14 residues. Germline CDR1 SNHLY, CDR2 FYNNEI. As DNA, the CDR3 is TGTGCCAGCAGTAACCCCGGGACAAGCTACGAGCAGTACTTC. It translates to CASSNPGTSYEQYF.

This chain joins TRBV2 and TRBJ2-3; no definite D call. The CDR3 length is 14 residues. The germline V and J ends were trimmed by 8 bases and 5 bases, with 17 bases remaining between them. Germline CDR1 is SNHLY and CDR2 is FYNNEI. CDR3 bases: TGTGCCAGCGATGCGGCCTTTAAGGGAGATACGCAGTATTTT. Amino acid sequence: CASDAAFKGDTQYF.